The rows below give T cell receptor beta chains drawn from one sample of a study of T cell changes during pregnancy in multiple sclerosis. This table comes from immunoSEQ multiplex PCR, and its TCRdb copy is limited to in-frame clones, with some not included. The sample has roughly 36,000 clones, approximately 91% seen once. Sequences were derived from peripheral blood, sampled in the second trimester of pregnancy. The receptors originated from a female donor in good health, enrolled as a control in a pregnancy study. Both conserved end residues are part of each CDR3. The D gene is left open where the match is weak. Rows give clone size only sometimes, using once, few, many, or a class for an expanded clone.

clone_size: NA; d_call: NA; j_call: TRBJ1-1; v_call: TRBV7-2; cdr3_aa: CASSPRGGGRTEAFF; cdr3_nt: TGTGCCAGCAGCCCCCGGGGAGGGGGAAGGACTGAAGCTTTCTTT
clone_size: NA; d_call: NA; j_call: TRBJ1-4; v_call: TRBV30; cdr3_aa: CAWSEKGREDEKLFF; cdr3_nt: TGTGCCTGGAGTGAAAAGGGCAGGGAGGATGAAAAACTGTTTTTT
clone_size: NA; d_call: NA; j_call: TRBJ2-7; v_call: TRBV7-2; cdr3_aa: CASSLASSYEQYF; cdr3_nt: TGTGCCAGCAGCTTAGCTAGCTCCTACGAGCAGTACTTC
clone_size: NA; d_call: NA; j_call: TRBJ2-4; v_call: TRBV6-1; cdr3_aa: CAISEASGRAKNIQYF; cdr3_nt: TGTGCCATCAGTGAGGCCAGCGGACGAGCCAAAAACATTCAGTACTTC
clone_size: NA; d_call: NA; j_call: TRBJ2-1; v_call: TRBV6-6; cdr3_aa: CASSYSTAYNEQFF; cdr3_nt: TGTGCCAGCAGTTACTCGACAGCTTACAATGAGCAGTTCTTC
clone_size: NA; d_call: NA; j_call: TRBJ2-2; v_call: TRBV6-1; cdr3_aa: CASKTPQVTGELFF; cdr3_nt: TGTGCCAGCAAGACACCCCAGGTCACCGGGGAGCTGTTTTTT
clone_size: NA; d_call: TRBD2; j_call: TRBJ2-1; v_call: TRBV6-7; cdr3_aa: CATGGHYNEQFF; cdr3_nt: TGTGCCACGGGGGGGCACTACAATGAGCAGTTCTTC
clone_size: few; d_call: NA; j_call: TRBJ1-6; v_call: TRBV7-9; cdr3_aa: CASTTTGSPLHF; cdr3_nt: TGTGCCAGCACCACGACAGGTTCACCCCTCCACTTT
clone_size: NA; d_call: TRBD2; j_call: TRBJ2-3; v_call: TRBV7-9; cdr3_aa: CASISGGGGTDTQYF; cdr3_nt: TGTGCCAGCATCAGCGGGGGGGGAGGCACAGATACGCAGTATTTT
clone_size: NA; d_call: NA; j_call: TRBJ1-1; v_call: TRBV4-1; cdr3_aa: CASSPPGQRSTEAFF; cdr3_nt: TGCGCCAGCAGCCCTCCCGGACAGCGCAGCACTGAAGCTTTCTTT
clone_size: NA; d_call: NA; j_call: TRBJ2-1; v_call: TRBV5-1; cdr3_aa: CASSSGGPDNEQFF; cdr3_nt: TGCGCCAGCAGCTCAGGAGGGCCCGACAATGAGCAGTTCTTC
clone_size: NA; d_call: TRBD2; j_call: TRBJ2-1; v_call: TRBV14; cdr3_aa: CASWEGLTNEQFF; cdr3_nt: TGTGCCAGCTGGGAGGGGCTGACCAATGAGCAGTTCTTC
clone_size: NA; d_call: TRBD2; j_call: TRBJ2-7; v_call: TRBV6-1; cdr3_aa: CASSPGRAPYEQYF; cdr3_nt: TGTGCCAGCAGCCCCGGGAGGGCCCCCTACGAGCAGTACTTC
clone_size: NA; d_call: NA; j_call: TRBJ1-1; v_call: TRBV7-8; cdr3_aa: CASSFSVGGEAFF; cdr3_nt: TGTGCCAGCAGCTTCTCCGTGGGGGGTGAAGCTTTCTTT
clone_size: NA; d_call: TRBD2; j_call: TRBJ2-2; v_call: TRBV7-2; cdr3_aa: CASRPRPGTSGEKPGELFF; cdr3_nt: TGTGCCAGCAGACCGAGACCAGGGACTAGCGGGGAGAAGCCCGGGGAGCTGTTTTTT
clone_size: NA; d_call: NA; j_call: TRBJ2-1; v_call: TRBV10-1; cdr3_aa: CARGPQGHNEQFF; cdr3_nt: TGCGCCAGAGGGCCTCAGGGGCACAATGAGCAGTTCTTC
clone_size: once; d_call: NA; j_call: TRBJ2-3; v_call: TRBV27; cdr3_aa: CASAVRDSPGDTQYF; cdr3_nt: TGTGCCAGCGCCGTCCGGGACTCTCCGGGGGATACGCAGTATTTT
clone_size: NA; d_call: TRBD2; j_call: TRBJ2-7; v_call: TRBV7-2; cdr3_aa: CASSSQTSRTEQYF; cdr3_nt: TGTGCCAGCAGCTCGCAGACTAGCCGGACCGAGCAGTACTTC
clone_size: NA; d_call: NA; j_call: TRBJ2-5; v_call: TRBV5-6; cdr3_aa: CASSLLGAGQETQYF; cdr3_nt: TGTGCCAGCAGCTTGTTAGGGGCCGGCCAAGAGACCCAGTACTTC
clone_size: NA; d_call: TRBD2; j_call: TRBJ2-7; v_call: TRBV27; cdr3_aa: CASSVSGNYYEQYF; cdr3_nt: TGTGCCAGCAGTGTCAGCGGGAATTACTACGAGCAGTACTTC
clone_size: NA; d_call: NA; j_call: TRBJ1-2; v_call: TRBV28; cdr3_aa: CASKLQGSDYGYTF; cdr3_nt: TGTGCCAGCAAACTACAGGGTTCTGACTATGGCTACACCTTC
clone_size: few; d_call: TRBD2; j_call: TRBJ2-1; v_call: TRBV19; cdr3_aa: CASSIVREGWNEQFF; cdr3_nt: TGTGCCAGTAGTATAGTGCGGGAGGGGTGGAATGAGCAGTTCTTC
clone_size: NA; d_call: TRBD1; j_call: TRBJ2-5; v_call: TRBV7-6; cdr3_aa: CASSRGTGGQTQYF; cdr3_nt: TGTGCCAGCAGCAGGGGGACAGGGGGCCAGACCCAGTACTTC